The TCR beta chain described here comes from a study of shared clonotypes between healthy human individuals. Method: immunoSEQ multiplex PCR; TCRdb's copy keeps in-frame clones and lacks some. In the table there are about 800,000 clones, around 96% of which are singletons. From germline, CDR1 is LGHNA and CDR2 YSLEER. There are 12 residues in the CDR3. Trimming took off 3 bases at V and 3 bases at J, with 3 bases between the two ends. CD45RO-negative CD8 cells positively selected for CCR7 made up the naive population, which excluded terminally differentiated effector memory CD45RA+ cells. Sequencing input: naive CD8+ T cells sorted from blood. The chain couples TRBV4-3 to TRBJ2-1; D unresolved. The TCR was taken from a man aged 25 to 40 in good health. Here the CDR3 DNA reads TGCGCCAGCAGCCACGACTACAATGAGCAGTTCTTC. It specifies CASSHDYNEQFF.